This T cell receptor beta chain was retrieved from a study of glioma-infiltrating T cells after dendritic cell vaccination (TCRdb year 2016). Study-level background: The cohort included 15 or so glioblastoma patients drawn from Phase I and II dendritic cell vaccination trials, of whom 9 were newly diagnosed and 6 had recurrent disease. Patients received autologous tumor lysate-pulsed dendritic cell vaccination between the early 2000s and the early 2010s. To make the vaccine, monocyte-derived dendritic cells were cultured for 6 to 7 days with IL-4 and GM-CSF and then pulsed overnight with autologous tumor lysate. Each patient was given three intradermal dendritic cell vaccine injections, spaced two weeks apart, in the arm below the axilla. In glioblastoma patients vaccinated with dendritic cells, deep sequencing of TCR beta CDR3 regions served to measure tumor-infiltrating lymphocyte content and to compare repertoires between tumor and blood. Survival after dendritic cell vaccination was correlated with TCR sequencing metrics, such as TIL content and the overlap between tumor and blood repertoires. Results and caveats for the whole study, not just this receptor: The three-group TCR overlap response model was characterized as speculative, and prospective validation of the model was stated to be required. Longer time to progression and overall survival after dendritic cell vaccination were predicted by higher estimated pretreatment TIL content. No direct relationship between TCR clonality and survival was found, suggesting a diverse polyclonal response may matter. The cohort was small and heterogeneous, only a few patients had full blood and tumor sets, and even fewer had initial-recurrent tumor pairs.

The immunoSEQ assay amplified TCRB CDR3 regions from 2 micrograms of genomic DNA, or from all available DNA when less than that amount was available. For multiplex PCR, 60 forward primers for TCR V beta segments and 13 reverse primers for J beta segments were used. Synthetic control templates were spiked into each sample at limiting dilution to estimate reads per starting template. Reads of 87 bp were generated by sequencing on the Illumina HiSeq System. The authors' pipeline ran thus. PCR and sequencing errors were removed by a nearest neighbor algorithm that merged closely related sequences. TCR overlap was defined as the percentage of unique tumor TCR beta sequences that were also found in the peripheral blood of the same patient. As stored in TCRdb, this immuneACCESS dataset retains in-frame rearrangements with V and J assigned. A fraction of the clones does not appear; measured against another copy, unresolved V genes explain less than half of the discrepancy, and the remainder lacks a known reason. For V, J and clone size, that table is used; D and trimming come from the DNA. The sample contains some 91,000 clones, approximately 80% of them found a single time. Approximately 2% of the sample goes to the ten largest clones.

This clone was observed a handful of times. No antigen is known for it. Base qualities were left out, and no much larger clone turns up one base away. Taken with the paper, the label for time point translates to: after dendritic cell vaccination, including at tumor progression/relapse. To be selected, patients needed enough residual fresh-frozen tumor tissue and more than two years of available survival data. Although molecular status otherwise differed among the glioblastoma patients, no patient had an isocitrate dehydrogenase mutation. PBMC were collected before vaccination, two weeks after the third vaccination, and at tumor progression if progression occurred. The Qiagen DNeasy Blood extraction Kit was used to extract genomic DNA. The CDR3 spans 11 residues, from the cysteine through the phenylalanine. Only CDR3 DNA is held: 33 bases, read in frame from base 1. The germline V gene supplies CDR1 KGHSH and CDR2 LQKENI. The germline ends are 5 bases apart after V is trimmed by 3 bases and J by 5 bases.

The receptor's source is a human donor with glioblastoma. The rearranged chain carries TRBV18 and TRBJ2-7; the D region possibly corresponds to TRBD2 (5 bases align). The sequencing here drew on blood, taken after dendritic cell vaccination. The sequence in DNA is TGTGCCAGCTCACCGGGAGACGAGCAGTACTTC. Its protein reads: CASSPGDEQYF.